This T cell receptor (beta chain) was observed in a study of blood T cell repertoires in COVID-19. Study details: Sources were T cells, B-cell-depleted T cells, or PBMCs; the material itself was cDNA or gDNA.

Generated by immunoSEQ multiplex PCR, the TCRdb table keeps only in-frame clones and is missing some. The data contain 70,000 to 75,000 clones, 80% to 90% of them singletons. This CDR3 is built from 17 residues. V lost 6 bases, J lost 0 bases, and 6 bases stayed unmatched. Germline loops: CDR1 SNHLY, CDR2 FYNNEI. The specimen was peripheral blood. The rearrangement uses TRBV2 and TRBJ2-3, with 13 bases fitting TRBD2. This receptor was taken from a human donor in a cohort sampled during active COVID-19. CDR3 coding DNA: TGTGCCAGCAGCGGGACTAGCGGGGACCGTAGCACAGATACGCAGTATTTT. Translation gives CASSGTSGDRSTDTQYF.